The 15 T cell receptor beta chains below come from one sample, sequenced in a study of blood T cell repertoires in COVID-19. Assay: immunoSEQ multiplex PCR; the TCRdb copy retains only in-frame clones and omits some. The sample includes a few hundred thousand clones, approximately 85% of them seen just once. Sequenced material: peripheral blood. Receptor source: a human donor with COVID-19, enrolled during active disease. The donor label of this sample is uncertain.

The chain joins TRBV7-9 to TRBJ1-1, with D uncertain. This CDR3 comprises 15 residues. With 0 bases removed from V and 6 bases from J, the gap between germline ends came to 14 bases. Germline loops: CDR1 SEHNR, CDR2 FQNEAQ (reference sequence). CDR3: CASSLASAGNAEAFF. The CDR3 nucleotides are TGTGCCAGCAGCTTAGCCTCGGCGGGTAACGCTGAAGCTTTCTTT.

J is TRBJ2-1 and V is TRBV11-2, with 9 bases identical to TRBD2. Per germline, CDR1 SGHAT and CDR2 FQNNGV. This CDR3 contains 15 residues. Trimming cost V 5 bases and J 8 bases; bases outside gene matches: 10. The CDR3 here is CASSRASGTIDEQFF. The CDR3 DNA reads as TGTGCCAGCAGCCGAGCTAGCGGGACGATTGATGAGCAGTTCTTC.

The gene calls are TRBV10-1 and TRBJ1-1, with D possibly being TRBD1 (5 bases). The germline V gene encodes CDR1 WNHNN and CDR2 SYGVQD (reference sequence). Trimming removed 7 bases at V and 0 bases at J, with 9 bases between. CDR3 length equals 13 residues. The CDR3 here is CASTRGVNTEAFF. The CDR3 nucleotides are TGCGCCAGCACCCGGGGGGTGAACACTGAAGCTTTCTTT.

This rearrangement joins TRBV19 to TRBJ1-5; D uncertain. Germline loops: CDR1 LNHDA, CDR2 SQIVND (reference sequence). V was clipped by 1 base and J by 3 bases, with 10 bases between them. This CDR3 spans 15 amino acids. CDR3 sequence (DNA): TGTGCCAGTAGTATAGGGCGGTTCCTCAATCAGCCCCAGCATTTT. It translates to CASSIGRFLNQPQHF.

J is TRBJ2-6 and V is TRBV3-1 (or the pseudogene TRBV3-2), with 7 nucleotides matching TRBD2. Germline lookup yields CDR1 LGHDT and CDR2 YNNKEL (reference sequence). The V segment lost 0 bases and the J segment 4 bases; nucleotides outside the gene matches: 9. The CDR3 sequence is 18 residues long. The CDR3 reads CASSQDGGGPGGANVLTF. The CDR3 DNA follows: TGTGCCAGCAGCCAAGACGGGGGAGGGCCAGGAGGGGCCAACGTCCTGACTTTC.

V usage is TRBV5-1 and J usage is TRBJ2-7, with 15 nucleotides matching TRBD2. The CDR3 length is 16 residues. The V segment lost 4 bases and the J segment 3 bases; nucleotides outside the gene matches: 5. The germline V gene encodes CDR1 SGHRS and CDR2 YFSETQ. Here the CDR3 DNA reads TGCGCCAGCAGCGCTGGACTAGCGGGAGGGGTCTACGAGCAGTACTTC. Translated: CASSAGLAGGVYEQYF.

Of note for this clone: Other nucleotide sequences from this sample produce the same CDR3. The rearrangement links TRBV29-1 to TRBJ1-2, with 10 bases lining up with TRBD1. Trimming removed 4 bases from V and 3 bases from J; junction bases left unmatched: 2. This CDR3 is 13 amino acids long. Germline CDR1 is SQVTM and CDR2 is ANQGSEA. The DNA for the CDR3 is TGCAGCGTTGGACAGGGGGCGGACTATGGCTACACCTTC. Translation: CSVGQGADYGYTF.

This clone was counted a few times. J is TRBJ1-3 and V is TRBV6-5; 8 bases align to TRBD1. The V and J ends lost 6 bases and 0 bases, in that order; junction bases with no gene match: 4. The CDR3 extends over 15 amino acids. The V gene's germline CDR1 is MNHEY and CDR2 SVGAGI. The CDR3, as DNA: TGTGCCAGCAGCGTTGGGACAGGCTCTGGAAACACCATATATTTT. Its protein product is CASSVGTGSGNTIYF.

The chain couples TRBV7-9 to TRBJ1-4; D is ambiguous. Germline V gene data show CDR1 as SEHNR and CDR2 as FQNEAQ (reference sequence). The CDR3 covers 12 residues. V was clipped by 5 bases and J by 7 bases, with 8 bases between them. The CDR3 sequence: CASSDPSEKLFF. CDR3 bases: TGTGCCAGCAGCGATCCTAGTGAAAAACTGTTTTTT.

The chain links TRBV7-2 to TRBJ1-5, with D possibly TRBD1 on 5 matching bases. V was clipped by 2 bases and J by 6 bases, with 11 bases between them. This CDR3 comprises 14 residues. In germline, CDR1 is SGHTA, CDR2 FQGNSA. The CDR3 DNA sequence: TGTGCCAGCAGCTTAAGGCAGGGAAGTCAGCCCCAGCATTTT. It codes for CASSLRQGSQPQHF.

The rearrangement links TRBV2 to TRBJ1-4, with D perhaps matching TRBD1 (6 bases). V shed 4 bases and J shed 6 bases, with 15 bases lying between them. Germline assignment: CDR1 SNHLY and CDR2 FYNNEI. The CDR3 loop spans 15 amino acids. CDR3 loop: CASSGGEGGDEKLFF. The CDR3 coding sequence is TGTGCCAGCAGTGGAGGTGAAGGGGGGGATGAAAAACTGTTTTTT.

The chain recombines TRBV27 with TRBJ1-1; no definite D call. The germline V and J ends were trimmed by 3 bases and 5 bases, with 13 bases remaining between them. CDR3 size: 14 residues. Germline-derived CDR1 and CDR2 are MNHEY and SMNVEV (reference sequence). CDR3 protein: CASSLARSETEAFF. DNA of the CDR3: TGTGCCAGCAGTTTGGCCAGATCAGAAACTGAAGCTTTCTTT.

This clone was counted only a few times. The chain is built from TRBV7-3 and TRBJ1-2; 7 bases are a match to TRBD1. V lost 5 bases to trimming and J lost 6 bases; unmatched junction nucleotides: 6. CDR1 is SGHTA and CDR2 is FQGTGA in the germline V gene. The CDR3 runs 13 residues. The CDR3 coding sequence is TGTGCCAGCAGCCCCTCGACAGGGAATGGCTACACCTTC. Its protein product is CASSPSTGNGYTF. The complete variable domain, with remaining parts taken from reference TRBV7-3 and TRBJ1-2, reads GAGVSQTPSNKVTEKGKYVELRCDPISGHTALYWYRQSLGQGPEFLIYFQGTGAADDSGLPNDRFFAVRPEGSVSTLKIQRTERGDSAVYLCASSPSTGNGYTFGSGTRLTVV.

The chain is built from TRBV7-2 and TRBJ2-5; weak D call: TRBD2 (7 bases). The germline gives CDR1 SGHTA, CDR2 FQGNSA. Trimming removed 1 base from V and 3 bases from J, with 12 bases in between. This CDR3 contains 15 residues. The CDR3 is CASSLEGGGEETQYF. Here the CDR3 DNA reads TGTGCCAGCAGCTTAGAAGGGGGAGGGGAAGAGACCCAGTACTTC.

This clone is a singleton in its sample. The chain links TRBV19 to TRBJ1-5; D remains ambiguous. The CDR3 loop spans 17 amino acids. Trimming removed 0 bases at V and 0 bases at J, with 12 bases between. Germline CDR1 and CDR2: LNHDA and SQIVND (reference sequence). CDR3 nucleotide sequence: TGTGCCAGTAGTATAGATCTTGCAGGCTATAGCAATCAGCCCCAGCATTTT. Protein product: CASSIDLAGYSNQPQHF.